These T cell receptor delta chains were read from a single sample in a study of Vδ1+ human thymocytes. TCRdb made new clone calls on the multiplex PCR reads using CATT. The table records about 25,000 delta-chain clones, 7.4% of them present only once. Sequencing was performed on Vdelta1+ gamma-delta thymocytes from the thymus. These receptors were taken from a girl younger than two who had congenital heart surgery. Both conserved end residues are part of each CDR3. D genes are given only for firm matches. Where a row states a size, it is once, few, many or the class of an expanded clone; other rows omit it.

j_gene: TRDJ1
d_gene: NA
v_gene: TRDV1
abundance: few
CDR3nt: TGTGCTCTTGGGGTATGGGCTACATTTACGTCCGATTTGGGGAATACGCCGATTGATTACACCGATAAACTCATCTTT
CDR3aa: CALGVWATFTSDLGNTPIDYTDKLIF

j_gene: TRDJ1
d_gene: TRDD3
v_gene: TRDV1
abundance: NA
CDR3nt: TGTGCTCTTGGGGAACCCTCTTTCCCATCTGGGGGATACGTCACCGATAAACTCATCTTT
CDR3aa: CALGEPSFPSGGYVTDKLIF

j_gene: TRDJ1
d_gene: TRDD3
v_gene: TRDV1
abundance: few
CDR3nt: TGTGCTCTTGGGGAACTTGTGCGAGACGGTCTGGGGGTCGGGTACACCGATAAACTCATCTTT
CDR3aa: CALGELVRDGLGVGYTDKLIF

j_gene: TRDJ1
d_gene: NA
v_gene: TRDV1
abundance: few
CDR3nt: TGTGCTCTTGGGGAACTCTTGGCCTGGGCCCAGGGGACCGATAAACTCATCTTT
CDR3aa: CALGELLAWAQGTDKLIF

j_gene: TRDJ1
d_gene: NA
v_gene: TRDV1
abundance: few
CDR3nt: TGTGCTCTTGGGGAACTTGTCCCCCCTTCTTTCTTCTGTCTGAAACTCATCTTT
CDR3aa: CALGELVPPSFFCLKLIF

j_gene: TRDJ1
d_gene: NA
v_gene: TRDV1
abundance: few
CDR3nt: TGTGCTCTTGGGGCCGCCGTTACATCCTGGGGACCAACCGATAAACTCATCTTT
CDR3aa: CALGAAVTSWGPTDKLIF

j_gene: TRDJ1
d_gene: NA
v_gene: TRDV1
abundance: NA
CDR3nt: TGTGCTCTTGGGGATTACCTACCCGGGGGCCGTTACACCGATAAACTCATCTTT
CDR3aa: CALGDYLPGGRYTDKLIF

j_gene: TRDJ1
d_gene: NA
v_gene: TRDV1
abundance: few
CDR3nt: TGTGCTCTTGGGGACCAAAAAGTACTGGCTATAAGGAACGATAAACTCATCTTT
CDR3aa: CALGDQKVLAIRNDKLIF

j_gene: TRDJ1
d_gene: NA
v_gene: TRDV1
abundance: NA
CDR3nt: TGTGCTCTTGGGGAACAAGGATACAGCACCGATAAACTCATCTTT
CDR3aa: CALGEQGYSTDKLIF

j_gene: TRDJ1
d_gene: TRDD3
v_gene: TRDV1
abundance: NA
CDR3nt: TGTGCTCTTGGGGAACTATTCCTAGTAGGGGATACGGGGACGTACACCGATAAACTCATCTTT
CDR3aa: CALGELFLVGDTGTYTDKLIF

j_gene: TRDJ1
d_gene: NA
v_gene: TRDV2
abundance: few
CDR3nt: TGTGCCTGTGACACCTCCCACGTTAATGGGGGGCCCGAGCTCATCTTT
CDR3aa: CACDTSHVNGGPELIF